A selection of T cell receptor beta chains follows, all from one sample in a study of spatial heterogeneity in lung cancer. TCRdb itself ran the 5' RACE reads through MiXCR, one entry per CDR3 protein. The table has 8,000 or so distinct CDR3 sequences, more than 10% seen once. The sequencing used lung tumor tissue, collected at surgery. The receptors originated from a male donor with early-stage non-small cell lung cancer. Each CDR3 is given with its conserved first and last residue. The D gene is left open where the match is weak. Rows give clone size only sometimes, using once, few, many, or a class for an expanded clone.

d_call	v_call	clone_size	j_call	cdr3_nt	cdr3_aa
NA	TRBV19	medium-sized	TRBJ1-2	TGTGCCAGTAGTATAGACAGGACAGCCATGATTTGGGACTATGGCTACACCTTC	CASSIDRTAMIWDYGYTF
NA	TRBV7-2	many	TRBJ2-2	TGTGCCAGCAGCTTAGTTGTCACGCACGGGGAGCTGTTTTTT	CASSLVVTHGELFF
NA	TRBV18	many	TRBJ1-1	TGTGCCAGCTCACCCTATCCCGGGGGGAACACTGAAGCTTTCTTT	CASSPYPGGNTEAFF
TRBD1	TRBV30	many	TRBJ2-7	TGTGCCTGGAGTGTGTCCGTGGGACAGGTGCAGTACTTC	CAWSVSVGQVQYF
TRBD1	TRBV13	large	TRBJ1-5	TGTGCCAGCAGCTTAGGAGGGGGCTGGGGCAATCAGCCCCAGCATTTT	CASSLGGGWGNQPQHF
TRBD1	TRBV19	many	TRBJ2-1	TGTGCCAGTAGTATTAGGACAGGGGGCTTGGGGAATGAGCAGTTCTTC	CASSIRTGGLGNEQFF
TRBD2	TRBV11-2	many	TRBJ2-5	TGTGCCAGCAGCTTCTTTGGGGGGGACCAAGAGACCCAGTACTTC	CASSFFGGDQETQYF
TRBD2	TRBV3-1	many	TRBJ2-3	TGTGCCAGCAGCCGCGGACTAGCGGTAGATACGCAGTATTTT	CASSRGLAVDTQYF
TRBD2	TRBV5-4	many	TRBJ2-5	TGTGCCAGCAGCTTGATCGGGAGGCAGAGAGAGACCCAGTACTTC	CASSLIGRQRETQYF
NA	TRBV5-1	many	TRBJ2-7	TGCGCCAGCAGCTTGGGACCTGCCCTCTCCTACGAGCAGTACTTC	CASSLGPALSYEQYF
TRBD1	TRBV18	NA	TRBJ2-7	TGTGCCAGCTCACCCGTGACAGGGCAAACCTACGAGCAGTACTTC	CASSPVTGQTYEQYF
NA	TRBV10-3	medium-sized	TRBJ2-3	TGTGCCATCAGTGAGTCGACGACGCCAGATACGCAGTATTTT	CAISESTTPDTQYF
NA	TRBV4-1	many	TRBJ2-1	TGCGCCAGCAGCCAAGATTTAGCGGTCTTTTCCTACAATGAGCAGTTCTTC	CASSQDLAVFSYNEQFF
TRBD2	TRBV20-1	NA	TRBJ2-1	TGCAGTGCTTTGACTAGCGGCAATGAGCAGTTCTTC	CSALTSGNEQFF
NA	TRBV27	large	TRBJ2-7	TGTGCCAGCAGTTTCTCTTACAGGAATAGCTACGAGCAGTACTTC	CASSFSYRNSYEQYF
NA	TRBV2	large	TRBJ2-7	TGTGCCAGCAGTGAAACCGACCCCTACGAGCAGTACTTC	CASSETDPYEQYF
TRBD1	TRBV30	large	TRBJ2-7	TGTGCCTGGGTAGGGACAGATTCCTACGAGCAGTACTTC	CAWVGTDSYEQYF
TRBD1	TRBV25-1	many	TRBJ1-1	TGTGCCAGCAGTGGACAGGGGTGGGCCACTGAAGCTTTCTTT	CASSGQGWATEAFF
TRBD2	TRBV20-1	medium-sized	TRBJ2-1	TGCAGTGCTAGAGAGGCTAGCGGGAGTGGCAATGAGCAGTTCTTC	CSAREASGSGNEQFF
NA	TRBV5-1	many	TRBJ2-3	TGCGCCAGCAGCTTGCAACTAGCTTCAGATACGCAGTATTTT	CASSLQLASDTQYF
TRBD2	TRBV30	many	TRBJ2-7	TGTGCCTGGAGCCCAAGGTGGACTAGCGGGAGCTCCTACGAGCAGTACTTC	CAWSPRWTSGSSYEQYF
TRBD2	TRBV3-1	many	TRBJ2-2	TGTGCCAGCAGCCAAGATACATGGGGACTAGCGGGATCCGGGGAGCTGTTTTTT	CASSQDTWGLAGSGELFF
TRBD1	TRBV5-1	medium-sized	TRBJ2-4	TGCGCCAGCAGCTTGGGGACAGGGAGTACCCGGGACATTCAGTACTTC	CASSLGTGSTRDIQYF
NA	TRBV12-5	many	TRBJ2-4	TGTGCTAGTGGTTTAGGGGCTGACATTCAGTACTTC	CASGLGADIQYF
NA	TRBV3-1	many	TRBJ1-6	TGTGCCAGCAGCCAAGAAAGAGTAATCCCCCTCCACTTT	CASSQERVIPLHF
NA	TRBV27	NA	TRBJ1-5	TGTGCCAGCATTAGCCGGGACAGCAATCAGCCCCAGCATTTT	CASISRDSNQPQHF
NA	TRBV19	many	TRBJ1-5	TGTGCCAGTAGTCAGAGAAGCAATCAGCCCCAGCATTTT	CASSQRSNQPQHF
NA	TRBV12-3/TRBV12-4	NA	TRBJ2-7	TGTGCCAGCAGCCTTGGTTTCTACGAGCAGTACTTC	CASSLGFYEQYF
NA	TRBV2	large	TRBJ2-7	TGTGCCACCTCTATGGGGTCACTGGAGTACTTC	CATSMGSLEYF
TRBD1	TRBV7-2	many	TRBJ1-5	TGTGCCAGCAGCCGGACAGGCCCGGATCAGCCCCAGCATTTT	CASSRTGPDQPQHF
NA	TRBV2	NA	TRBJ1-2	TGTGCCAGGGCGGTTAAGCGGAACTATGGCTACACCTTC	CARAVKRNYGYTF
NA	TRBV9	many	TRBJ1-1	TGTGCCAGCAGCGCCCACGCGTGGGACCGCTCGAACACTGAAGCTTTCTTT	CASSAHAWDRSNTEAFF
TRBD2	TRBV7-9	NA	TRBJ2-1	TGTGCCAGCAGCCGACTAGCGGGATCCTACAATGAGCAGTTCTTC	CASSRLAGSYNEQFF
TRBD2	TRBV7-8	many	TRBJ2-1	TGTGCCAGCAGCTCCGATAGCGGGGTTTGGAATGAGCAGTTCTTC	CASSSDSGVWNEQFF
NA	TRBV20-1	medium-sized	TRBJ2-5	TGCAGTGCTAGTTTAGGGGGAGACCAAGAGACCCAGTACTTC	CSASLGGDQETQYF
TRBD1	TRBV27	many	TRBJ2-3	TGTGCCAGCAGTTTTTGGACAGGGGGAGTGGATACGCAGTATTTT	CASSFWTGGVDTQYF
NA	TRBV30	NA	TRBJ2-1	TGTGCCTGGAGTGCCTCTACAGGGACGGGTCGGAGTGAGCAGTTCTTC	CAWSASTGTGRSEQFF
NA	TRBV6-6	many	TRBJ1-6	TGTGCCAGCAGTTATGGCGGCGGCTATAATTCACCCCTCCACTTT	CASSYGGGYNSPLHF
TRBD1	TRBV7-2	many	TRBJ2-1	TGTGCCAGCAGCGGCCGGACAGGGACCAATGAGCAGTTCTTC	CASSGRTGTNEQFF
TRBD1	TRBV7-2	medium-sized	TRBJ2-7	TGTGCCAGCAGCTCCCGGACAGGGGGCGTTAATAAGCAGTACTTC	CASSSRTGGVNKQYF
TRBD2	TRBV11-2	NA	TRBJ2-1	TGTGCCAGCAGCCGCGCCGGGACTAGCAGTTTCCATGAGCAGTTCTTC	CASSRAGTSSFHEQFF
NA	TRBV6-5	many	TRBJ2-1	TGTGCCAGCAGTTACTCGATACGGGAGCCCTACAATGAGCAGTTCTTC	CASSYSIREPYNEQFF
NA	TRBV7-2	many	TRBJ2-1	TGTGCCAGCAGCTCCCAAACCTGGGATGAGCAGTTCTTC	CASSSQTWDEQFF
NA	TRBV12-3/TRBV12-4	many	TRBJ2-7	TGTGCCAGCAGCCCCGACAGTGGGGGAAAGTACTTC	CASSPDSGGKYF
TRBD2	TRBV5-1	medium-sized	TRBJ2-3	TGCGCCAGCAGCGTAGAACTAGCGGGAGTAGGGCCAGATACGCAGTATTTT	CASSVELAGVGPDTQYF
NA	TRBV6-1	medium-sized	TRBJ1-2	TGTGCCAGCAGCGAAAATGGGGGGGCGGAAGGCTATGGCTACACCTTC	CASSENGGAEGYGYTF
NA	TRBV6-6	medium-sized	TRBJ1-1	TGTGCCAGCACCACAGACAGGGAAGCTTTCTTT	CASTTDREAFF
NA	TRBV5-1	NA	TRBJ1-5	TGCGCCAGCAGCTTGGGAGGACAGATCGACGGGCCCCAGCATTTT	CASSLGGQIDGPQHF
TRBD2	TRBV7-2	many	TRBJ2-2	TGTGCCAGCAGCTTAACGAGGCGGACTAGCGGCACCGGGGAGCTGTTTTTT	CASSLTRRTSGTGELFF
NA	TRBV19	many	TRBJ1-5	TGTGCCAGTAGTATGGGGGGGGCGGCTCAGCCCCAGCATTTT	CASSMGGAAQPQHF
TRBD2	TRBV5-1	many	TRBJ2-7	TGCGCCAGCAGCTTGCTCTGGGCTAGCAGCGGGGGGGGCTACGAGCAGTACTTC	CASSLLWASSGGGYEQYF
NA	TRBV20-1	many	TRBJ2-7	TGCAGTGCTAGAAAAAAAGGGGCTTTCTTCTACGAGCAGTACTTC	CSARKKGAFFYEQYF
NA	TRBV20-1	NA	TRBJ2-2	TGCAGTGCTTTTAACACCGGGGAGCTGTTTTTT	CSAFNTGELFF
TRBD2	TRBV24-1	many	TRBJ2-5	TGTGCCACCAGGAAAACTAGCGGGAATCAACAGACCCAGTACTTC	CATRKTSGNQQTQYF
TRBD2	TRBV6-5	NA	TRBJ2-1	TGTGCCAGCAGTCAGCCGGGACTAGCGGTCAATGAGCAGTTCTTC	CASSQPGLAVNEQFF